This T cell receptor (beta chain) emerged from a study of shared clonotypes between healthy human individuals (dated by TCRdb to 2019 to 2021). For context, the study as a whole: The cohort comprised a couple of women and a few men aged 18 to 49 years. For each donor, three plates each were used for CD4 naive and CD4 memory, two plates were used for CD8 naive, and one plate was used for CD8 memory. To estimate repertoire size and how much clonotypes are shared between individuals, the study performed deep sequencing of blood TCR repertoires from a handful of healthy adults. To increase sequencing depth and limit assay-specific biases, different laboratories used diverse techniques to prepare libraries and sequence TCR repertoires. Per donor, leukapheresis produced somewhere between about 0.94 and 9.5 billion PBMCs. Here is what the overall study found, with its caveats: Compared with non-shared clonotypes, the clonotypes found in all four sorted-subset donors had higher generation probabilities. Larger estimated clonotype richness was generally found for naive subsets than for memory subsets. Sampling was restricted to blood, and TCR repertoires in tissues likely differ from the TCR repertoires found in blood. Even with the large sequencing depth, rarefaction of the sorted-subset datasets indicated that sequencing was incomplete. Because the study included a small number of donors, the genetic and exposure-history diversity represented was limited. About 4.5% of naive CD4, 3.5% of naive CD8, about 2.1% of memory CD4, and about 0.4% of memory CD8 clonotypes were shared across several donors. Based on pairwise subsampling, the degree of clonotype sharing among donors was expected to be affected by sequencing depth.

After removal of 2 bases from V and 3 bases from J, the junction retains 8 bases not matched to a gene. Taken from the germline V gene (reference sequence), the CDR1 and CDR2 loops are SEHNR and FQNEAQ. Reading from cysteine to phenylalanine, the CDR3 counts 16 amino acids. This entry keeps only the CDR3 DNA: 48 bases, framed from base 1. In regard to this clone: What antigen it recognizes has not been identified. Base-call qualities are not available, and no considerably larger clone is one nucleotide away.

Using the deep immunoSEQ assay, TCR CDR3 regions were amplified from genomic DNA by multiplex PCR. For each cell subset, the extracted genomic DNA was distributed evenly across all wells of several immunoSEQ 96-well plates, and each plate served as one replicate. For sorted subsets, about 0.2 ug genomic DNA, equal to tens of thousands of T cell genomes, was loaded into each replicate PCR. Purified libraries were measured with a Qubit 3.0 fluorometer, size-checked on a Bioanalyzer 2100, and measured again with the KAPA Library Quantification kit. Every immunoSEQ 96-well plate was sequenced on a separate single-read 150-cycle Illumina NextSeq 550 flow cell. The paper's processing steps were these. Because only junctional sequences without quality scores were contained in the immunoSEQ output, filtering matching that applied to full-length reads could not be performed. Sequences were annotated with PyIR, a Python wrapper for IgBLAST v1.9, and V/J genes and CDR3 were assigned using IMGT germline references. Any read was removed if the V/J assignment was weak (E-value above 1e-6), the CDR3 was missing, or the read contained stop codons, out-of-frame junctions, or ambiguous translated residues. V3J clonotypes were defined by identical inferred V gene, J gene, and CDR3 amino acid sequence. Percentage overlap between repertoires was computed as shared unique clonotypes divided by the size of the smaller repertoire. Repertoire richness was assessed with RTK rarefaction, the Chao1 estimator, and Recon v2.1 estimates of unobserved clonotypes. Generation probabilities were computed with OLGA for all TCRbeta clonotypes obtained by the gDNA method from four donors. The table comes from immuneACCESS by way of TCRdb, which keeps in-frame sequences with V and J called. Part of the clones is missing from these tables; in studies checked, under half for an unresolved V gene and the rest for unknown reasons. V, J and clone size were drawn from that table, and D and trimming were deduced from the DNA. The sample includes 2 million to 2.5 million clones, with just under 95% observed a single time. The ten largest clones take up about 0.36% of the sample.

Healthy HIV-negative adults with no recently reported acute infections or vaccinations were included as donors. Every donor was a Caucasian adult residing in Nashville, Tennessee, USA. CD4+ T cells were enriched through magnetic negative selection, after which naive cells were positively selected on CD45RA and the remaining negative fraction served as the memory subset. Blood was collected by leukapheresis, and PBMCs were isolated by Ficoll-Histopaque density gradient centrifugation and then cryopreserved in liquid nitrogen vapor phase. Purity and quantity of every magnetically sorted T cell population were checked by analytical flow cytometry. From each sorted fraction, genomic DNA was isolated and quantified by UV absorbance on a Nanodrop 2000c.

This receptor was obtained from a man between 18 and 35 years old in good health. Some clones in this sample may be carry-over from other donors' samples. The sequencing sample was made of naive CD4+ T cells from PBMCs. This specimen's cell subset or site label, interpreted: CD45RA+ positively selected. Here the chain combines TRBV7-9 and TRBJ2-7; 9 bases in the junction line up with TRBD2. The nucleotides are TGTGCCAGCAGCTTAAAATGGACTAGCGAGGACTACGAGCAGTACTTC. Its translation reads: CASSLKWTSEDYEQYF. Where the CDR3 stops, the reference TRBV7-9 and TRBJ2-7 genes take over; the full variable domain is DTGVSQNPRHKITKRGQNVTFRCDPISEHNRLYWYRQTLGQGPEFLTYFQNEAQLEKSRLLSDRFSAERPKGSFSTLEIQRTEQGDSAMYLCASSLKWTSEDYEQYFGPGTRLTVT.